The following is a T cell receptor beta chain sequence with its context. Distinct nucleotide sequences in the sample also encode this CDR3. These data come from a study of blood T cell repertoires in COVID-19. V gave up 0 bases and J gave up 4 bases, with 8 bases separating them. The V gene's germline CDR1 is SGHRS and CDR2 YFSETQ. This CDR3 contains 14 residues. Produced via immunoSEQ multiplex PCR; TCRdb's table is partial and in-frame only. The sample lists about 210,000 clones; 80% to 85% were seen once. The sample taken for sequencing was peripheral blood. The origin of this receptor is a woman aged 80 or older with COVID-19, enrolled during active disease. The chain carries TRBV5-1 and TRBJ1-5; D gene ambiguous. The CDR3 coding sequence is TGCGCCAGCAGCTTGGACAGTCCTAATCAGCCCCAGCATTTT. This encodes CASSLDSPNQPQHF.